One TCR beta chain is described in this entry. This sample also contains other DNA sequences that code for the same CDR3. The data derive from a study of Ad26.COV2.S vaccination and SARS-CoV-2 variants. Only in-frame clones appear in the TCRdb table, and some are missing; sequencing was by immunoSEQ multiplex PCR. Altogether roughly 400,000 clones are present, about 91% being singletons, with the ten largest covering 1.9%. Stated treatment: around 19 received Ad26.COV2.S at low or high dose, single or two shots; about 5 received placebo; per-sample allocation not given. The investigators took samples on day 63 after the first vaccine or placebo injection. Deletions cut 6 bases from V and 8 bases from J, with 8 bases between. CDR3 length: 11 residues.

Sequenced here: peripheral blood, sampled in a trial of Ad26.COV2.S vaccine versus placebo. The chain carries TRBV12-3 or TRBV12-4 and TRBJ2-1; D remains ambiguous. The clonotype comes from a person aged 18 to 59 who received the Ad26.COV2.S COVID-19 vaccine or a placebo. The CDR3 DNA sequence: TGTGCCAGCAGCCTTTCCTATGAGCAGTTCTTC. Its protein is CASSLSYEQFF.